This T cell receptor (beta chain) was sequenced for a study of T cell responses to AZD1222 COVID-19 vaccine. The study, taken as a whole, reports: Baseline serostatus was positive in only 5 to 7 AZD1222 recipients. Vaccine-related CD4 TCRs covered spike, predominating at 160-218 and 743-854. Donor demographics were predominantly white British with a female majority; clonal diversity may be underestimated.

Libraries were prepared by immunoSEQ multiplex PCR; TCRdb keeps only in-frame clonotypes and omits some of them. The repertoire holds 80,000 or so clones, with roughly nine tenths as singletons. Notes on this clone: Its antigen is currently unknown.

CDR1 MNHEY and CDR2 SVGAGI come from the germline V gene. The germline V and J ends were trimmed by 7 bases and 9 bases, with 15 bases remaining between them. CDR3 length: 12 residues. The chain has TRBV6-5 and TRBJ1-1, with a weak D call TRBD1 (6 bases). The sequence derives from an adult who received the AZD1222 COVID-19 vaccine. The input for sequencing was peripheral blood, taken 28 days after the second AZD1222 dose. The CDR3 loop is CASNDRRLKAFF. The CDR3 bases are TGTGCCAGCAACGACAGGAGATTGAAAGCTTTCTTT.